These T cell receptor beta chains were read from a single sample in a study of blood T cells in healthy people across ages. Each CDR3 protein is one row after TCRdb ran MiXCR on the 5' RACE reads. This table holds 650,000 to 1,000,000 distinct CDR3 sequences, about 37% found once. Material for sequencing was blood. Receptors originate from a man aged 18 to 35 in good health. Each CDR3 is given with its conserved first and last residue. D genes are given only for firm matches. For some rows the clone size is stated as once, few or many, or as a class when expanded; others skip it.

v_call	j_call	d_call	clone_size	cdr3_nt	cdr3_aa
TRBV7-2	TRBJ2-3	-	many	TGTGCCAGCACTTTTCTCACTACGGCCAGCACAGATACGCAGTATTTT	CASTFLTTASTDTQYF
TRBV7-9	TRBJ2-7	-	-	TGTGCCAGCAGCCCCCGGGACCAAGCCTACGAGCAGTACTTC	CASSPRDQAYEQYF
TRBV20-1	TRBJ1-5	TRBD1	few	TGCAGTGCTGGTCGGACAGGGGTTCAATATAGCAATCAGCCCCAGCATTTT	CSAGRTGVQYSNQPQHF
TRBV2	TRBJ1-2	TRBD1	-	TGTGCCAGCAGTCACAATCCGGCAGGGGGTAACTATGGCTACACCTTC	CASSHNPAGGNYGYTF
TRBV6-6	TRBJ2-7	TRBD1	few	TGTGCCAGCAGTTACGCGGACAGGGGAAGCGAGCAGTACTTC	CASSYADRGSEQYF
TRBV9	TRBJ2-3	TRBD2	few	TGTGCCAGCAGCATCGGGACTAGCGGGGGCCTAAGCACAGATACGCAGTATTTT	CASSIGTSGGLSTDTQYF
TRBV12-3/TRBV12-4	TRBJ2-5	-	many	TGTGCCAGCAGTTTAGGTCACCAAGAGACCCAGTACTTC	CASSLGHQETQYF
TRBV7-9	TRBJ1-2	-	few	TGTGCCAGCAGTCAAGTGAATGGCTACACCTTC	CASSQVNGYTF
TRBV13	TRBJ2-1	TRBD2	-	TGTGCCAGCAGCTCCATTCCTAGCGGGGGAGACAATGAGCAGTTCTTC	CASSSIPSGGDNEQFF
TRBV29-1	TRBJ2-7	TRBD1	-	TGCGGCGTGGACAGGGGGGGTACCTACGAGCAGTACTTC	CGVDRGGTYEQYF
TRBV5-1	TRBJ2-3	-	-	TGCGCCAGCAGCTTGGCGGGGCCTAGGCGACTCGCAGATACGCAGTATTTT	CASSLAGPRRLADTQYF
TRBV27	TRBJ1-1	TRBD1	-	TGTGCCAGCAGTTTATTTGGGGGTGGGACAGGCTTGACTGAAGCTTTCTTT	CASSLFGGGTGLTEAFF
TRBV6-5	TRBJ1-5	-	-	TGTGCCAGCAGTTCCCTGGGGGAGGGCGGTCAGCCCCAGCATTTT	CASSSLGEGGQPQHF
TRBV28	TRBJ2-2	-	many	TGTGCCAGCAGCCTGTTTGGCGGGGAGCTGTTTTTT	CASSLFGGELFF
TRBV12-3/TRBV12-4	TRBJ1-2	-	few	TGTGCCAGCAGTTTCTTAGAGTCCTACTATGGCTACACCTTC	CASSFLESYYGYTF
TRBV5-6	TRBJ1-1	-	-	TGTGCCAGCAGCTTCCAGGACAGAAGGAACACTGAAGCTTTCTTT	CASSFQDRRNTEAFF
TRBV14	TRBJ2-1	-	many	TGTGCCAGCAGCCAAGACTCTGCCTACAATGAGCAGTTCTTC	CASSQDSAYNEQFF
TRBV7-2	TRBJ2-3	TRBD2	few	TGTGCCAGCAGCTTACCTCCTACGGGGGGGCGCGGAGATACGCAGTATTTT	CASSLPPTGGRGDTQYF
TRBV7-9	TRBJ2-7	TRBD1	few	TGTGCCAGCATCAGGGACAGGGGCGGCGAGCAGTACTTC	CASIRDRGGEQYF
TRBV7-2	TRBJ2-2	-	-	TGTGCCAGCAGCTTAGAGAGGGGGTCCGGGGAGCTGTTTTTT	CASSLERGSGELFF
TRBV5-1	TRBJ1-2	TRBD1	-	TGCGCCAGCAGCCCGGTTGGACAGGGGTATTGTGGCTACACCTTC	CASSPVGQGYCGYTF
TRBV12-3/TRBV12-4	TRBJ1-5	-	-	TGTGCCAGCAGGTCAGGGATAGGGCAGCCCCAGCATTTT	CASRSGIGQPQHF
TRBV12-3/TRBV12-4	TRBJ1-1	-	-	TGTGCCAGCAGTCTGGACGGACGGAGGAACACTGAAGCTTTCTTT	CASSLDGRRNTEAFF
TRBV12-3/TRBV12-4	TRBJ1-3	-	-	TGTGCCAGCAGTTTGGGGATCTCCGGAAACACCATATATTTT	CASSLGISGNTIYF
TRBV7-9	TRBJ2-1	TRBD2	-	TGTGCCAGCAGGGCCGGGGGACTAGCGGGGTACAATGAGCAGTTCTTC	CASRAGGLAGYNEQFF
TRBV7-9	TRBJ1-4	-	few	TGTGCCAGCAGCCCTATTTCAGTGGCAACTAATGAAAAACTGTTTTTT	CASSPISVATNEKLFF
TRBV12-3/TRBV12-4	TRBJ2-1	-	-	TGTGCCAGCAGTTACGGTCCACCCTACAATGAGCAGTTCTTC	CASSYGPPYNEQFF
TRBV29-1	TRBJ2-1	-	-	TGCAGCGCCGGACTGGAGAGCTCCTACAATGAGCAGTTCTTC	CSAGLESSYNEQFF
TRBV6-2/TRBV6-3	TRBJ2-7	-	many	TGTGCCAGCAGTTCCAAAGAAAACTACGAGCAGTACTTC	CASSSKENYEQYF
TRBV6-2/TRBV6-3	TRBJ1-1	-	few	TGTGCCAGCAGTTATTCCCAGACGGGGGAAAAGGGAGCTTTCTTT	CASSYSQTGEKGAFF
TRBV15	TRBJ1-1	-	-	TGTGCCACCAGCGTCGGACACATGAACACTGAAGCTTTCTTT	CATSVGHMNTEAFF
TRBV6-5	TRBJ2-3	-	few	TGTGCCAGCAGTTACCCCTGGGAAGTAGCGGAGACAGATACGCAGTATTTT	CASSYPWEVAETDTQYF
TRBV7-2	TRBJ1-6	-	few	TGTGCCAGCAGCTTCAGGGGTTTGGGTTCACCCCTCCACTTT	CASSFRGLGSPLHF
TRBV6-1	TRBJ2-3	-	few	TGTGCCAGCAGTGAAGGCTTTGTGGGGGCAGATACGCAGTATTTT	CASSEGFVGADTQYF
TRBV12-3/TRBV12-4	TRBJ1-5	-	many	TGTGCCAGCAGTTTAGGCGGCCAGCCCCAGCATTTT	CASSLGGQPQHF
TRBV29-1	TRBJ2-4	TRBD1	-	TGCAGCGTGGGAGATGGGGACAGGAAGCAAGAGACGCCGTACTTC	CSVGDGDRKQETPYF
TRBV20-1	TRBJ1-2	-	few	TGCAGTGCTAGAGATGGGGCAGGGGTTAACTATGGCTACACCTTC	CSARDGAGVNYGYTF
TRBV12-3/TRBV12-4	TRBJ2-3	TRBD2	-	TGTGCCAGCAGTTTAGCCCTCTTGCGGGGGGGCCCAGATGCGCAGTATTTT	CASSLALLRGGPDAQYF
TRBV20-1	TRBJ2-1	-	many	TGCAGTGCTAGGAGACTGGCGGGGGCCTCTATGAATGAGCAGTTCTTC	CSARRLAGASMNEQFF
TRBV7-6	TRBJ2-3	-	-	TGTGCCAGCAGCTTAGCTAGCGAAAGCACAGATACGCAGTATTTT	CASSLASESTDTQYF
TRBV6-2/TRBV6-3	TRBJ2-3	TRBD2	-	TGTACCAGCAGAGCGGGGGTCACAGATACGCAGTATTTT	CTSRAGVTDTQYF
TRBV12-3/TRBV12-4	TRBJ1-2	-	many	TGTGCCAGCAGTCCGGGACACCGCCGGGGCTACACCTTC	CASSPGHRRGYTF
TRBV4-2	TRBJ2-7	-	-	TGTGTCAGCAGCCAAGATACTGATTACGAGCAGTACTTC	CVSSQDTDYEQYF
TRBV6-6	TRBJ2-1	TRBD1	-	TGTGCCAGCAGGGAACCATACGGGACAGTCTACGAGCAGTTCTTC	CASREPYGTVYEQFF
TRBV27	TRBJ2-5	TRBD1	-	TGTGCCAGCAGTTTAGGGACAGGGACTGGGGAGCAGTACTTC	CASSLGTGTGEQYF
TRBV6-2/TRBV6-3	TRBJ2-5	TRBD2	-	TGTGCCAGCAGTTTTGGGACTAGCGGGGAGGAGACCCAGTACTTC	CASSFGTSGEETQYF
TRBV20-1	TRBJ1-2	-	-	TGCAGTGCTGTTACAGGCATGGAGGACTACACCTTC	CSAVTGMEDYTF
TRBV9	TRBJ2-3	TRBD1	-	TGTGCCAGCAGCGTCGGACAGGGAAGGATGGATACGCAGTATTTT	CASSVGQGRMDTQYF
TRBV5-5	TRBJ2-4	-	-	TGTGCCAGCAGCTTGCAAGAGGGTAGGAAAAACATTCAGTACTTC	CASSLQEGRKNIQYF
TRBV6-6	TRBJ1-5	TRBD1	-	TGTGCCAGCACCCCAACGGACAATCAGGGGGATCAGCCCCAGCATTTT	CASTPTDNQGDQPQHF
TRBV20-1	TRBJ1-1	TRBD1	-	TGCAGTGCACTTAGACAGGGGGCAAGGAACACTGAAGCTTTCTTT	CSALRQGARNTEAFF
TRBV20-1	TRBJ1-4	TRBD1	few	TGCAGTGCTACCCGGGACAGGGAGGCGGGGGGCGAAAAACTGTTTTTT	CSATRDREAGGEKLFF
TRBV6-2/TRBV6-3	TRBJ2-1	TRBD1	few	TGTGCCAGCAGTTACCCCACCAACAGGGGCACCTACAATGAGCAGTTCTTC	CASSYPTNRGTYNEQFF
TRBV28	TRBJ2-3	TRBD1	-	TGTGCCAGCAGTTACGGGGACAGGTGGACAGATACGCAGTATTTT	CASSYGDRWTDTQYF